Here is one T cell receptor beta chain with its context. Its target is unknown. Extracted from the samples, RNA was reverse transcribed into cDNA to serve as the sequencing template. Some clones are missing from TCRdb's copy, which holds only in-frame ones; the method was immunoSEQ multiplex PCR. The sample records some 99,000 clones, around two fifths being singletons. This record comes from a study of CD8+ T cells in alopecia areata. Background on the study: Treatment of the treated patients consisted of oral tofacitinib, 5 to 10 mg twice daily. Tofacitinib lasted 6 to 18 months, then 6 months off drug. Study conclusions and caveats: In lesional scalp, particularly from alopecia totalis/universalis, clonality was higher than in normal scalp.

CD4+ and CD8+ T cells were sorted from PBMCs stained for CD3, CD4 and CD8. CDR1 and CDR2 from the germline V gene are MGHRA and YSYEKL. CDR3 length: 18 residues. Sequenced sample: CD4+ T cells sorted from blood. This receptor was obtained from a human donor with alopecia areata. This chain uses TRBV4-1 with TRBJ2-5, with TRBD2 matching over 13 bases. With the DNA end fitting TRBJ2-7 better, the J assignment may be wrong. Written as DNA, the CDR3 is TGCGCCAGCAGCCAAAGGACTAGCGGGAGCTCGAGGACCTACGAGCAGTACTTC. As protein: CASSQRTSGSSRTYEQYF.